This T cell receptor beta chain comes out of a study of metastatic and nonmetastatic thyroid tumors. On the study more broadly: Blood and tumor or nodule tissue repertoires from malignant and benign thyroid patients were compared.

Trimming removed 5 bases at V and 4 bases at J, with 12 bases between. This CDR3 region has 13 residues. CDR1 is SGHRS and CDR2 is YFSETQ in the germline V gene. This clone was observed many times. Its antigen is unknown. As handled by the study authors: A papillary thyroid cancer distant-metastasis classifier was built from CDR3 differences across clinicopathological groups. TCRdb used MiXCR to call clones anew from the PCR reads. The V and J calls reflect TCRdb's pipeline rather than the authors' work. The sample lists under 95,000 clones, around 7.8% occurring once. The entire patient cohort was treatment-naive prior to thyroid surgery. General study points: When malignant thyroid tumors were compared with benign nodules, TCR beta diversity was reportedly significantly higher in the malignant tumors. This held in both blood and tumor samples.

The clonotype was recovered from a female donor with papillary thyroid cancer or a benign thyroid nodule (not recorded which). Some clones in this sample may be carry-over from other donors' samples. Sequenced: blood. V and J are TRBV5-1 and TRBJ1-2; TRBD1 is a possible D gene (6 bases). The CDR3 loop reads CASRRGGGYGYTF. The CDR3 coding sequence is TGCGCCAGCAGGAGGGGGGGCGGCTATGGCTACACCTTC.